Below, 10 T cell receptor beta chains from the same sample are listed, as sequenced in a study of lymphopenia after photon versus proton radiotherapy. Some clones are missing from TCRdb's copy, which holds only in-frame ones; the method was immunoSEQ multiplex PCR. Among 150,000 or so clones listed, 70% to 90% were seen once. Sequencing used peripheral blood, obtained from a patient treated with photon-based radiotherapy. These receptors came from a man aged 45-65 years with gastric cancer.

This chain uses TRBV4-1 with TRBJ1-1, with D perhaps matching TRBD1 (6 bases). This CDR3 spans 15 amino acids. Germline V gene lookup returns CDR1 MGHRA and CDR2 YSYEKL. V gave up 0 bases and J gave up 3 bases, with 11 bases separating them. CDR3 amino acids: CASSQDRGLDTEAFF. In DNA, the CDR3 is TGCGCCAGCAGCCAAGACAGGGGCCTGGACACTGAAGCTTTCTTT.

This clone was observed once. Different DNA sequences within this sample yield the same CDR3. V usage is TRBV19 and J usage is TRBJ2-7, with D tentatively TRBD1 (7 bases). Trimming took 8 bases from V and 3 from J, leaving 8 bases between them. CDR1 is LNHDA, CDR2 SQIVND, per germline (reference sequence). The CDR3 spans 11 residues. CDR3 sequence reads: CASQGGYEQYF. For the CDR3, the DNA is TGTGCCAGTCAGGGGGGCTACGAGCAGTACTTC.

This clone came up once. The rearrangement joins TRBV29-1 to TRBJ2-7, with TRBD2 matching over 12 bases. Trimming removed 0 bases from V and 4 bases from J; junction bases left unmatched: 7. The CDR3 spans 16 residues. The germline V gene has CDR1 SQVTM and CDR2 ANQGSEA. The CDR3 nucleotides read TGCAGCGTTGAAGATGATGGACTAGCGGGACCTTACGAGCAGTACTTC. Translating gives CSVEDDGLAGPYEQYF.

The gene calls are TRBV7-2 and TRBJ1-1; TRBD1 matches at 7 bases. Germline V gene lookup returns CDR1 SGHTA and CDR2 FQGNSA. The V segment lost 2 bases and the J segment 5 bases; nucleotides outside the gene matches: 5. The CDR3 contains 14 residues. The CDR3 here is CASSLPDRATEAFF. CDR3 in DNA: TGTGCCAGCAGCTTACCAGACAGGGCTACTGAAGCTTTCTTT.

V usage is TRBV11-2 and J usage is TRBJ2-1; either TRBD1 or TRBD2 may fit D (5 bases each). Trimming took off 4 bases at V and 2 bases at J, with 15 bases between the two ends. This CDR3 comprises 16 residues. CDR1 and CDR2 from the germline V gene are SGHAT and FQNNGV. The CDR3 bases are TGTGCCAGCAGCTCCACAGGTGAGGGCCCCTACAATGAGCAGTTCTTC. It translates to CASSSTGEGPYNEQFF.

This sequence joins TRBV28 and TRBJ2-7, with D unclear. The CDR3 contains 12 residues. Germline CDR1 and CDR2: MDHEN and SYDVKM. Trimming stripped 5 bases from V and 6 bases from J, with 11 bases between. The CDR3 DNA is TGTGCCAGCAGTGCCCGCTACGGCGAGCAGTACTTC. Its translation: CASSARYGEQYF.

CDR3 protein: CASSGQASYEQYF. The CDR3 DNA sequence: TGTGCCAGCAGCGGACAGGCCTCCTACGAGCAGTACTTC. V and J are TRBV5-4 and TRBJ2-7; 7 nucleotides line up with TRBD1. Germline V gene sequence: CDR1 SGHNT, CDR2 YYREEE (reference sequence). The CDR3 contains 13 residues. V was clipped by 4 bases and J by 0 bases; unmatched bases: 1.

This clone showed up just once. The chain recombines TRBV14 with TRBJ2-7, with a weak D call TRBD1 (6 bases). Germline V gene sequence: CDR1 SGHDN, CDR2 FVKESK. The CDR3 is 18 residues long. With 0 bases removed from V and 7 bases from J, the gap between germline ends came to 25 bases. CDR3: CASSQDPFTGTSLREQYF. CDR3 bases: TGTGCCAGCAGCCAAGATCCTTTTACCGGGACAAGCCTACGGGAGCAGTACTTC.

V usage is TRBV6-6 and J usage is TRBJ1-2, with D perhaps matching TRBD1 (5 bases). The germline V gene encodes CDR1 MNHNY and CDR2 SVGAGI (reference sequence). Trimming cost V 10 bases and J 1 base, with 16 bases left between them. The CDR3 extends over 14 amino acids. As DNA, the CDR3 is TGTGCCACCCAGGGTTTGAGCCTTAACTATGGCTACACCTTC. It codes for CATQGLSLNYGYTF.

This clone was counted once. The chain links TRBV19 to TRBJ1-1; TRBD1 is a possible D gene (5 bases). Germline CDR1 reads LNHDA; CDR2 reads SQIVND (reference sequence). CDR3 length equals 15 residues. The V end lost 4 bases, the J end lost 7 bases, and 19 bases lay between the germline ends. Here the CDR3 reads CASSRGPPGGGEAFF. CDR3 DNA sequence: TGTGCCAGTAGTAGAGGCCCTCCAGGCGGGGGTGAAGCTTTCTTT.